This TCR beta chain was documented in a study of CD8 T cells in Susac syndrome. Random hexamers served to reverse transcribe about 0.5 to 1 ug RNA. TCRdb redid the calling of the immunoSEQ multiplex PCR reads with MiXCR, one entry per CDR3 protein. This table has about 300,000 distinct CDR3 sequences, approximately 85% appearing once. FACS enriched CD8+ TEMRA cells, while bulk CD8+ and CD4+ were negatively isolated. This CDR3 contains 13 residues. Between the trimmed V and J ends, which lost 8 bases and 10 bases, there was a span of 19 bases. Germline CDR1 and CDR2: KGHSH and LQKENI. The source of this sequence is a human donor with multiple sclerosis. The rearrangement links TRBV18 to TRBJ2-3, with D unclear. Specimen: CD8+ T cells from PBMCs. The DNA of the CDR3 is TGTGCCAGCGCAACGGTGGATGGGGATGCGCAGTATTTT. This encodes CASATVDGDAQYF.